This entry lists 23 T cell receptor beta chains sequenced from one sample in a study of T cell repertoires in cytomegalovirus infection. TCRdb itself ran the reads through MiXCR, one entry per CDR3 protein. The data hold about 60,000 distinct CDR3 sequences, with 25% to 40% observed a single time. Their cognate antigens are unknown. The sample comprised PBMCs, sequenced either directly or after in vitro stimulation (not recorded which). These TCRs come from a human donor in good health (CMV status not recorded). Some clones in this sample may be carry-over from other donors' samples.

This clonotype was seen at least ten times. The rearrangement uses TRBV7-8 and TRBJ2-7; D remains unclear. Germline assignment: CDR1 SGHVS and CDR2 FQNEAQ. The CDR3 runs to 13 residues. The V end was cut by 5 bases, the J end by 7 bases, with 15 bases between. CDR3 in DNA: TGTGCCAGCAGCCCATACGGTCCCTTGGAGCAGTACTTC. Protein sequence: CASSPYGPLEQYF.

There are many counts of this clonotype. This chain joins TRBV10-2 and TRBJ2-7; 9 bases fit TRBD1. J lost 6 bases, V lost 2 bases, and 5 bases had no gene match. CDR3 length equals 14 residues. CDR1 and CDR2 (germline): WSHSY, SAAADI. The CDR3 DNA is TGCGCCAGCAGTGAGGCGGGGACAGGGACCGAGCAGTACTTC. Its protein is CASSEAGTGTEQYF.

The chain is built from TRBV28 and TRBJ2-7; 7 nucleotides line up with TRBD2. With V trimmed by 6 bases and J by 5 bases, 13 bases remained unmatched. This CDR3 has 15 residues. Germline V gene sequence: CDR1 MDHEN, CDR2 SYDVKM. CDR3 protein: CASSLPGTIFNEQYF. CDR3 nucleotide sequence: TGTGCCAGCAGCCTCCCCGGGACTATCTTTAACGAGCAGTACTTC.

V usage is TRBV6-1 and J usage is TRBJ1-3; 9 nucleotides line up with TRBD1. Trimming at V came to 7 bases and at J to 0 bases, leaving 4 bases not matched to a gene. Germline CDR1 MNHNS, CDR2 SASEGT. This CDR3 comprises 15 residues. CDR3 DNA sequence: TGTGCCAGCAATTGGGGACAGGGCTCTGGAAACACCATATATTTT. Amino acid sequence: CASNWGQGSGNTIYF.

V is TRBV2 and J is TRBJ2-3, with D tentatively TRBD1 (7 bases). V was pared by 3 bases and J by 8 bases, with 12 bases between. Germline CDR1 SNHLY, CDR2 FYNNEI. The CDR3 is 13 amino acids. The CDR3 reads CASSDEQGGTQYF. The DNA of the CDR3 is TGTGCCAGCAGTGATGAGCAGGGGGGTACGCAGTATTTT.

This clonotype was counted a few times. This rearrangement joins TRBV7-6 to TRBJ2-1; D is perhaps TRBD1 (5 bases). The CDR3 sequence is 15 residues long. The germline V gene encodes CDR1 SGHVS and CDR2 FNYEAQ. V lost 6 bases to trimming and J lost 0 bases, with 12 bases between them. DNA of the CDR3: TGTGCCAGCAGACGCGACAGTACCTCCTACAATGAGCAGTTCTTC. It codes for CASRRDSTSYNEQFF.

Only a few counts were recorded for this clonotype. The chain links TRBV6-5 to TRBJ2-5; 8 bases line up with TRBD2. Per the germline V gene, CDR1 is MNHEY and CDR2 is SVGAGI. Unmatched junction bases numbered 6, after V lost 2 bases and J lost 1 base. This CDR3 has 16 residues. The CDR3 sequence: CASSYSQSGGQETQYF. The CDR3 bases are TGTGCCAGCAGTTACAGCCAGAGCGGGGGCCAAGAGACCCAGTACTTC.

The CDR3 DNA reads TGTGCCATCAGTCCAGGGAATTCACCCCTCCACTTT. This codes for CAISPGNSPLHF. The chain couples TRBV10-3 to TRBJ1-6; possible D gene TRBD1, 5 bases. Trimming stripped 5 bases from V and 7 bases from J, with 6 bases between. The CDR3 runs 12 residues. CDR1 and CDR2 (germline): ENHRY, SYGVKD.

The J gene is TRBJ1-2, the V gene TRBV2; 9 nucleotides line up with TRBD1. The germline V gene has CDR1 SNHLY and CDR2 FYNNEI. The length of the CDR3 is 13 residues. V shed 3 bases, J shed 6 bases, and the junction held 2 bases outside the gene matches. CDR3 coding DNA: TGTGCCAGCAGTGAGACAGGGGGTGATGGCTACACCTTC. Translating gives CASSETGGDGYTF.

The V gene is TRBV11-2, the J gene TRBJ2-1, with TRBD2 matching over 7 bases. J was trimmed by 5 bases and V by 5 bases; bases with no gene match: 9. The CDR3 is 15 amino acids. Germline CDR1 reads SGHAT; CDR2 reads FQNNGV. The CDR3: CASSQGRLANNEQFF. The CDR3 coding sequence is TGTGCCAGCAGCCAAGGGAGACTAGCCAACAATGAGCAGTTCTTC.

This clonotype was seen many times. This chain links TRBV27 with TRBJ2-1, with 9 bases that match TRBD2. Losses at the gene ends were 7 bases for V and 6 bases for J; bases not matched to a gene: 13. Per the germline V gene, CDR1 is MNHEY and CDR2 is SMNVEV (reference sequence). This CDR3 region has 16 residues. The CDR3 loop reads CASTRGRLAGPNEQFF. DNA of the CDR3: TGTGCCAGCACCCGAGGTCGGCTAGCGGGGCCCAATGAGCAGTTCTTC.

In this sample, this clonotype turned up many times. This chain uses TRBV28 with TRBJ1-5, with TRBD1 as a possible D gene (5 bases). Germline V gene sequence: CDR1 MDHEN, CDR2 SYDVKM. The CDR3 is 15 amino acids. Trimming took 7 bases from V and 2 from J, leaving 15 bases between them. DNA of the CDR3: TGTGCCAGCACCCCTAGCGGAGGGGGCAATCAGCCCCAGCATTTT. Its protein is CASTPSGGGNQPQHF.

The V gene is TRBV5-6, the J gene TRBJ2-5, with 7 positions matching TRBD1. This CDR3 has 13 amino acids. V gave up 4 bases and J gave up 3 bases; unmatched junction bases: 3. Germline CDR1 is SGHDT and CDR2 is YYEEEE. CDR3 sequence: CASSRDSKETQYF. The CDR3 DNA is TGTGCCAGCAGCCGGGACAGTAAAGAGACCCAGTACTTC. Together with reference TRBV5-6 and TRBJ2-5, the CDR3 gives the full variable domain: DAGVTQSPTHLIKTRGQQVTLRCSPKSGHDTVSWYQQALGQGPQFIFQYYEEEERQRGNFPDRFSGHQFPNYSSELNVNALLLGDSALYLCASSRDSKETQYFGPGTRLLVL.

The J gene is TRBJ2-5, the V gene TRBV6-5, with D perhaps TRBD2 (6 bases). CDR3 length: 16 amino acids. V lost 6 bases and J lost 5, with 22 bases in between. Germline V gene data show CDR1 as MNHEY and CDR2 as SVGAGI. This chain's CDR3 is CASSSPSTRLGETQYF. The CDR3 region has the DNA TGTGCCAGCAGCTCACCGTCGACTAGGCTGGGGGAGACCCAGTACTTC.

In DNA form, the CDR3 reads TGTGCCAGCAGCTTGGGACAAGCTAACTATGGCTACACCTTC. Translating it yields CASSLGQANYGYTF. The chain carries TRBV5-6 and TRBJ1-2; D remains unclear. The CDR3 is 14 amino acids. Between the trimmed V and J ends, which lost 0 bases and 0 bases, there was a span of 6 bases. Germline CDR1 SGHDT, CDR2 YYEEEE. Together with reference TRBV5-6 and TRBJ1-2, the CDR3 gives the full variable domain: DAGVTQSPTHLIKTRGQQVTLRCSPKSGHDTVSWYQQALGQGPQFIFQYYEEEERQRGNFPDRFSGHQFPNYSSELNVNALLLGDSALYLCASSLGQANYGYTFGSGTRLTVV.

This clonotype was picked up a small number of times. The chain couples TRBV4-1 to TRBJ2-5, with D possibly being TRBD1 (5 bases). Germline values: CDR1 MGHRA, CDR2 YSYEKL. The CDR3 is 16 amino acids. The V end lost 0 bases, the J end lost 2 bases, and 13 bases lay between the germline ends. CDR3: CASSQDSAGLQETQYF. CDR3 DNA sequence: TGCGCCAGCAGCCAAGACTCTGCAGGGTTGCAAGAGACCCAGTACTTC.

This clonotype was recorded a few times. The chain carries TRBV20-1 and TRBJ2-5; D remains unclear. V lost 2 bases and J 5 bases, leaving 12 bases between the germline ends. This CDR3 is 13 amino acids long. The germline V gene has CDR1 DFQATT and CDR2 SNEGSKA (reference sequence). The CDR3 region has the DNA TGCAGTGCTAGATTCGAGCTGTCGGAGACCCAGTACTTC. Protein sequence: CSARFELSETQYF.

Only a few counts were recorded for this clonotype. An end of the junction does not agree with germline; a read error may underlie this. The chain uses TRBV12-3 or TRBV12-4 and TRBJ1-2; tentatively, D is TRBD1 (5 bases). The CDR3 length is 18 residues. The CDR3 bases are TGTGCCAGCAGTTTCGGGGAGAAGGGAGTTAGGGGCAGCTATGGCTACATCTTC. This encodes CASSFGEKGVRGSYGYIF.

This sequence joins TRBV27 and TRBJ2-2, with 8 bases identical to TRBD2. Germline-derived CDR1 and CDR2 are MNHEY and SMNVEV (reference sequence). Trimming cost V 6 bases and J 6 bases; bases outside gene matches: 9. CDR3 length: 15 residues. This CDR3 reads CASSVVGGASGELFF. Written as DNA, the CDR3 is TGTGCCAGCAGCGTAGTCGGGGGGGCCTCCGGGGAGCTGTTTTTT.

This sequence joins TRBV28 and TRBJ2-7, with D unresolved. Trimming left V 2 bases short and J 2 bases short, with 10 bases between. This CDR3 region has 14 residues. CDR1 is MDHEN, CDR2 SYDVKM, per germline. CDR3 region: CASSLGVPPYEQYF. DNA of the CDR3: TGTGCCAGCAGTTTAGGAGTTCCTCCCTACGAGCAGTACTTC. The variable domain in full, with the rest retrieved from reference TRBV28 and TRBJ2-7, is DVKVTQSSRYLVKRTGEKVFLECVQDMDHENMFWYRQDPGLGLRLIYFSYDVKMKEKGDIPEGYSVSREKKERFSLILESASTNQTSMYLCASSLGVPPYEQYFGPGTRLTVT.

This chain connects TRBV2 to TRBJ2-3; 9 bases are shared with TRBD2. Germline V lookup: CDR1 SNHLY, CDR2 FYNNEI. The V segment lost 10 bases and the J segment 6 bases; nucleotides outside the gene matches: 11. The CDR3 extends over 14 amino acids. Here the CDR3 DNA reads TGTGCCACCCGAGGACTAGCGCGGGCCGATACGCAGTATTTT. It specifies CATRGLARADTQYF.

This clonotype was found once. This chain links TRBV6-5 with TRBJ2-1; D uncertain. This CDR3 spans 18 amino acids. V dropped 0 bases and J dropped 0 bases, with 15 bases sitting between them. Germline assignment: CDR1 MNHEY and CDR2 SVGAGI. The CDR3 bases are TGTGCCAGCAGTTACTCCCCCCTAGACTGGGCCTCCTACAATGAGCAGTTCTTC. This codes for CASSYSPLDWASYNEQFF.

The chain couples TRBV30 to TRBJ1-3; weak D call: TRBD1 (6 bases). The CDR3 consists of 12 residues. The germline V gene encodes CDR1 GTSNPN and CDR2 SVGIG (reference sequence). The V and J ends lost 8 bases and 4 bases respectively, with 12 bases between them. The CDR3 protein is CARTTGGNTIYF. As DNA, the CDR3 is TGTGCCCGAACCACAGGGGGAAACACCATATATTTT.